One sample yielded the 15 T cell receptor beta chains listed below, sequenced in a study of T cells in Graves' hyperthyroidism and ophthalmopathy. Template material for amplifying TCR beta CDR3 regions consisted of RNA transcripts. Carried out on the TCR CDR3, a first-round RT-PCR used the HTBI primer set. MiXCR, run by TCRdb on the multiplex PCR reads, gives a single entry per CDR3 protein. The table records 660,000 or so distinct CDR3 sequences, around 20% of them present only once. Input material: blood. The receptors were gathered from a man aged 25 to 40 with Graves' ophthalmopathy.

The chain uses TRBV3-1 and TRBJ2-7; D gene ambiguous. The germline V and J ends were trimmed by 1 base and 6 bases, with 13 bases remaining between them. The CDR3 totals 14 residues. CDR1 is LGHDT and CDR2 is YNNKEL in the germline V gene (reference sequence). The CDR3, as DNA: TGTGCCAGCAGCCAAGTGGACCGCACTTCCGAGCAGTACTTC. Translated: CASSQVDRTSEQYF.

This clonotype has more than one count but fewer than ten. The CDR3 region is CASKGGPGTEAFF. The CDR3 nucleotides are TGTGCCAGCAAAGGGGGTCCCGGCACTGAAGCTTTCTTT. This chain connects TRBV28 to TRBJ1-1; D possibly corresponds to TRBD1 (6 bases). This CDR3 region has 13 residues. Trimming took off 7 bases at V and 4 bases at J, with 13 bases between the two ends. Germline assignment: CDR1 MDHEN and CDR2 SYDVKM.

The rearrangement links TRBV14 to TRBJ1-2; D not resolved. Looked up from germline, CDR1 is SGHDN and CDR2 is FVKESK. Trimming cost V 5 bases and J 8 bases, with 12 bases left between them. This CDR3 has 12 residues. The CDR3 DNA is TGTGCCAGCAGCGCGGTTGCGAGGGGCTACACCTTC. Translating gives CASSAVARGYTF.

V is TRBV20-1 and J is TRBJ1-3; TRBD1 agrees at 7 bases. The CDR3 consists of 15 residues. J was trimmed by 0 bases and V by 3 bases; bases with no gene match: 5. The germline CDR1 and CDR2 sequences are DFQATT and SNEGSKA (reference sequence). CDR3 bases: TGCAGTGCTAGCGTACAGGGGAGCTCTGGAAACACCATATATTTT. Amino acid sequence: CSASVQGSSGNTIYF.

This clonotype was seen many times. This chain uses TRBV29-1 with TRBJ1-1, with a possible D match to TRBD1 (5 bases). CDR1 is SQVTM and CDR2 is ANQGSEA in the germline V gene. CDR3 length: 13 amino acids. Trimming took 6 bases from V and 7 from J, leaving 18 bases between them. The DNA of the CDR3 is TGCAGCGTACCGGGACCCGAACCGAATGAAGCTTTCTTT. Amino acids: CSVPGPEPNEAFF.

The chain uses TRBV7-2 and TRBJ2-1; D uncertain. V was cut by 3 bases and J by 8 bases, with 5 bases left in between. Germline V gene data show CDR1 as SGHTA and CDR2 as FQGNSA. The CDR3 has 11 residues. In nucleotides, the CDR3 is TGTGCCAGCAGCTTGATATATGAGCAGTTCTTC. Translating it yields CASSLIYEQFF.

This clonotype was recorded a few times. The rearrangement links TRBV6-1 to TRBJ1-6; D unresolved. Trimming stripped 7 bases from V and 7 bases from J, with 14 bases between. CDR3 length equals 14 residues. CDR1 and CDR2 (germline): MNHNS, SASEGT. CDR3 sequence reads: CASTLETWNSPLHF. DNA for the CDR3: TGTGCCAGCACCCTTGAGACCTGGAATTCACCCCTCCACTTT.

This clonotype was detected ten times or more. The V and J genes are TRBV4-1 and TRBJ2-2; D uncertain. From germline, CDR1 is MGHRA and CDR2 YSYEKL. V was shortened by 1 base and J by 1 base, with 4 bases between the two germline ends. The CDR3 loop spans 14 amino acids. Here the CDR3 reads CASSQGQNTGELFF. CDR3 DNA: TGCGCCAGCAGCCAAGGTCAGAACACCGGGGAGCTGTTTTTT.

The J gene is TRBJ2-5, the V gene TRBV6-2 or TRBV6-3; 8 nucleotides line up with TRBD1. Germline V gene data show CDR1 as MNHEY and CDR2 as SVGEGT. J was trimmed by 14 bases and V by 2 bases; bases with no gene match: 7. The CDR3 has 12 residues. The CDR3, as DNA: TGTGCCAGCAGTTACGGGGGACAGGCCCCCTACTTC. Amino acids: CASSYGGQAPYF.

This clonotype has just a few counts. The chain has TRBV7-9 and TRBJ2-1; TRBD2 agrees at 10 bases. There are 24 residues in the CDR3. J was trimmed by 0 bases and V by 1 base; bases with no gene match: 24. Germline values: CDR1 SEHNR, CDR2 FQNEAQ (reference sequence). The DNA for the CDR3 is TGTGCCAGCAGCTTAGTAAAATTTGAGGGGCCGCCACGGACTAGCGGATCCTCCTACAATGAGCAGTTCTTC. Protein: CASSLVKFEGPPRTSGSSYNEQFF.

A few counts support this clonotype. The V gene is TRBV5-5, the J gene TRBJ1-1, with a possible D match to TRBD1 (5 bases). This CDR3 spans 13 amino acids. Germline CDR1 is SGHKS and CDR2 is YYEKEE (reference sequence). The germline V and J ends were trimmed by 2 bases and 6 bases, with 11 bases remaining between them. CDR3 coding DNA: TGTGCCAGCAGCTTTGGGGGGATCCCTGAAGCTTTCTTT. It is translated as CASSFGGIPEAFF.

This clonotype was picked up many times. The chain uses TRBV28 and TRBJ1-5, with TRBD1 as a possible D gene (6 bases). V was shortened by 7 bases and J by 0 bases, with 13 bases between the two germline ends. CDR1 and CDR2 from the germline V gene are MDHEN and SYDVKM. The CDR3 has 15 amino acids. The CDR3 coding sequence is TGTGCCAGCAACGCGGGGGGCTATAGCAATCAGCCCCAGCATTTT. As protein: CASNAGGYSNQPQHF.

The chain joins TRBV6-5 to TRBJ1-5; D remains unclear. The CDR3 length is 15 residues. The V end lost 4 bases, the J end lost 2 bases, and 12 bases lay between the germline ends. From germline, CDR1 is MNHEY and CDR2 SVGAGI. CDR3 nucleotide sequence: TGTGCCAGCAGTTCCCGAGGGTTGGGCAATCAGCCCCAGCATTTT. Translation gives CASSSRGLGNQPQHF.

There are many counts of this clonotype. The V call is TRBV5-1, the J call TRBJ2-1; no reliable D call. The CDR3 covers 14 residues. CDR1 and CDR2 from the germline V gene are SGHRS and YFSETQ. V lost 5 bases and J 4 bases, leaving 13 bases between the germline ends. CDR3 nucleotide sequence: TGCGCCAGCAGTTCCGGCGAGATGTACAATGAGCAGTTCTTC. It encodes CASSSGEMYNEQFF.

This sequence joins TRBV28 and TRBJ2-3; 12 bases fit TRBD2. Trimming removed 5 bases from V and 3 bases from J; junction bases left unmatched: 6. CDR1 MDHEN and CDR2 SYDVKM come from the germline V gene. This CDR3 is built from 16 residues. The CDR3 DNA sequence: TGTGCCAGCAGTCACCGGACTAGCGGGACGACAGATACGCAGTATTTT. It specifies CASSHRTSGTTDTQYF.